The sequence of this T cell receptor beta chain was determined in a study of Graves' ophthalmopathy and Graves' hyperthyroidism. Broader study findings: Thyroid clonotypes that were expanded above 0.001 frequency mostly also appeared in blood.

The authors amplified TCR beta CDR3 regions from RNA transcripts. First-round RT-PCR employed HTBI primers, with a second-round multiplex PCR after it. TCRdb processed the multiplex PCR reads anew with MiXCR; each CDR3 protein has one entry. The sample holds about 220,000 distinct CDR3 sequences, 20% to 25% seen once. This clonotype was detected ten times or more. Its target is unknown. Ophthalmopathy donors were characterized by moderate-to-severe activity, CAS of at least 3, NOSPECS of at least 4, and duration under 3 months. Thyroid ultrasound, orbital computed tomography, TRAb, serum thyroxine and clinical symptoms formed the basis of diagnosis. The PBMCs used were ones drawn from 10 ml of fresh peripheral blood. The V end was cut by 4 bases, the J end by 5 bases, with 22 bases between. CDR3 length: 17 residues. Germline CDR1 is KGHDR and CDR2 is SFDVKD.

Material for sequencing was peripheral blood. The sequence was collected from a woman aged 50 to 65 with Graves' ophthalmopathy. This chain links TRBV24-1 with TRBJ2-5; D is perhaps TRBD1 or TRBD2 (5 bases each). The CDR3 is CATSEDKGTVPLETQYF. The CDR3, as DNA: TGTGCCACCAGTGAAGATAAGGGGACCGTACCCTTGGAGACCCAGTACTTC.